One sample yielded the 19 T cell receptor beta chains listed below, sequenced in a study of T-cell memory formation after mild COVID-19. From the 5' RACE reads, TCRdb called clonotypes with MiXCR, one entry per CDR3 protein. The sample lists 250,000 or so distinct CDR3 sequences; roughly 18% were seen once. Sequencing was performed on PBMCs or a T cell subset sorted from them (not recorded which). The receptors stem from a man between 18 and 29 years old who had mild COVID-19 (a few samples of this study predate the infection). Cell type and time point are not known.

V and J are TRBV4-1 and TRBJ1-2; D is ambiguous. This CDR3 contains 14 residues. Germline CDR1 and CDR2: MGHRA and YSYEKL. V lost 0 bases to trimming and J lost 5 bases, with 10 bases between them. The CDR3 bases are TGCGCCAGCAGCCAAGAGGGGTCGGGGTATGGCTACACCTTC. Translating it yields CASSQEGSGYGYTF.

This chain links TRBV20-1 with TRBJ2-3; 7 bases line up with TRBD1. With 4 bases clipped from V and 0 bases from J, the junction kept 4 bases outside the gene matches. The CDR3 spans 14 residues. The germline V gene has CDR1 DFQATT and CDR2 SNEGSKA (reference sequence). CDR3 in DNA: TGCAGTGCTAACAGACAGGGCAGCACAGATACGCAGTATTTT. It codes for CSANRQGSTDTQYF.

The CDR3: CASSQPLAGGPREQFF. In nucleotides, the CDR3 is TGCGCCAGCAGCCAACCACTAGCGGGGGGACCTCGTGAGCAGTTCTTC. The chain has TRBV4-3 and TRBJ2-1; 12 bases map to TRBD2. In germline, CDR1 is LGHNA, CDR2 YSLEER. This CDR3 is built from 16 residues. Trimming removed 2 bases from V and 9 bases from J; junction bases left unmatched: 8.

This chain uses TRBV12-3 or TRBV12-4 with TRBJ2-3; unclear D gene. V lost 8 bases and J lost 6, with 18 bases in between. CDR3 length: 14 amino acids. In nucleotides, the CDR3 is TGTGCCAGCGGCGGCTTTGGGCGCAGGGATACGCAGTATTTT. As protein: CASGGFGRRDTQYF.

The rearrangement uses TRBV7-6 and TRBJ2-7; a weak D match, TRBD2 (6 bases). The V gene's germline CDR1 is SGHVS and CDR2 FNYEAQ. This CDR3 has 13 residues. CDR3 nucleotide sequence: TGTGCAACGCGGGCGGGGCCCCGCTACGAGCAGTACTTC. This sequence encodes CATRAGPRYEQYF.

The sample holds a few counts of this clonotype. This CDR3 is CASSLTLAGGRGELFF. Here the CDR3 DNA reads TGTGCCAGCAGCTTAACACTAGCGGGGGGGCGCGGGGAGCTGTTTTTT. The chain is built from TRBV7-2 and TRBJ2-2; 13 bases fit TRBD2. The germline CDR1 and CDR2 sequences are SGHTA and FQGNSA. Trimming took 2 bases from V and 7 from J; bases not matched to a gene: 4. The CDR3 contains 16 residues.

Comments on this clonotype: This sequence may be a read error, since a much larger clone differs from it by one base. The CDR3 bases are TGTGCCAGCAGCTCCGGCTGGGTCCACGAGCAGTACGTC. Translation gives CASSSGWVHEQYV. The chain has TRBV28 and TRBJ2-7; D is ambiguous. The CDR3 has 13 residues. The V gene lost 6 bases and the J gene lost 5 bases, with 14 bases spanning the gap. Germline V gives CDR1 MDHEN, CDR2 SYDVKM.

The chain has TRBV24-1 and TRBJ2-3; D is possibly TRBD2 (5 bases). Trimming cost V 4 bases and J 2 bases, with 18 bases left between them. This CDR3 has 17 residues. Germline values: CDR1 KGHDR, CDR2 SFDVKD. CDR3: CATSELTTGTLTDTQYF. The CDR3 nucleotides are TGTGCCACCAGTGAGCTTACCACGGGAACCCTCACAGATACGCAGTATTTT.

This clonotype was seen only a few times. The CDR3 bases are TGCAGCGTTGAGACGGGGGGGACATTTGATACGCAGTATTTT. Its translation is CSVETGGTFDTQYF. This chain connects TRBV29-1 to TRBJ2-3; 8 positions agree with TRBD2. V shed 3 bases, J shed 6 bases, and the junction held 8 bases outside the gene matches. The CDR3 spans 14 residues. CDR1 and CDR2 from the germline V gene are SQVTM and ANQGSEA.

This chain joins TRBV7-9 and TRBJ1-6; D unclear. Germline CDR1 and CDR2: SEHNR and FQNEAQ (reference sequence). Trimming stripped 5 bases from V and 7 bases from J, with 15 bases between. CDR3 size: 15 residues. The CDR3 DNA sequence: TGTGCCAGCAGCGCTTGGCGTGGAGGGAATTCACCCCTCCACTTT. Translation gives CASSAWRGGNSPLHF.

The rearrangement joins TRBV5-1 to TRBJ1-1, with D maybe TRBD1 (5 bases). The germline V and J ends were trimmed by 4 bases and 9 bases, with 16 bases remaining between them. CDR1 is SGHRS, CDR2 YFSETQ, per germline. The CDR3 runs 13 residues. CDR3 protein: CASSRIGAEKAFF. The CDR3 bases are TGCGCCAGCAGCCGGATAGGGGCAGAGAAAGCTTTCTTT.

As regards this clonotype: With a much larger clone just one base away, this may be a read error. The CDR3 DNA reads as TGTGCCAGCAGTCCCGGGGTCTATGGGGCCAACGCCCTGACTTTC. It yields the protein CASSPGVYGANALTF. The chain has TRBV12-3 or TRBV12-4 and TRBJ2-6, with D possibly being TRBD1 or TRBD2 (5 bases each). CDR3 length: 15 amino acids.

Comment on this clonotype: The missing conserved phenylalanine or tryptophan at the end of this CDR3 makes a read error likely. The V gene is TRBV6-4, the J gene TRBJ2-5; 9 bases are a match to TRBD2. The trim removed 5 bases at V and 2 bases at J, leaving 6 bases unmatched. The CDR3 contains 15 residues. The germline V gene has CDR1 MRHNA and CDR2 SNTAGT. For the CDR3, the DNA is TGTGCCAGCAGTATCCTAGCGGGGAGGCAAGAGACCCAGTACCTC. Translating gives CASSILAGRQETQYL.

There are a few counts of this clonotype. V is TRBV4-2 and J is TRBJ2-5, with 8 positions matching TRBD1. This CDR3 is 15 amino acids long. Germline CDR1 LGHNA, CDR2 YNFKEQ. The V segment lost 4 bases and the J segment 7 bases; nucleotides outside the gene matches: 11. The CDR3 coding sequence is TGTGCCAGCAGCCCCGAGGCAGGGGGCCCGGCGACCCAGTACTTC. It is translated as CASSPEAGGPATQYF.

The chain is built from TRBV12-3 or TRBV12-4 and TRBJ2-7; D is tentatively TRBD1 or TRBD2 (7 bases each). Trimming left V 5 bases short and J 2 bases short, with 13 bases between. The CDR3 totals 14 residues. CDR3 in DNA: TGTGCCAGCAGTGCGGGGGACAGACCCTACGAGCAGTACTTC. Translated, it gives CASSAGDRPYEQYF.

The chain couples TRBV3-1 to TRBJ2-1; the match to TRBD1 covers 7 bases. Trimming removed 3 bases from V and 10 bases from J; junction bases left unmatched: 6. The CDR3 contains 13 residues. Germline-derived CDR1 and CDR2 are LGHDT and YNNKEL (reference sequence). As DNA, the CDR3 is TGTGCCAGCAGCCACTATGAAGGGGGCGAGCAGTTCTTC. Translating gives CASSHYEGGEQFF.

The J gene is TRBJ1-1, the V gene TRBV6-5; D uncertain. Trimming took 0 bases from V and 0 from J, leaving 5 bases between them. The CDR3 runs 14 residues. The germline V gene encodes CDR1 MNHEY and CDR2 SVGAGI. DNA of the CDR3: TGTGCCAGCAGTTACTCGAGCATGAACACTGAAGCTTTCTTT. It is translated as CASSYSSMNTEAFF.

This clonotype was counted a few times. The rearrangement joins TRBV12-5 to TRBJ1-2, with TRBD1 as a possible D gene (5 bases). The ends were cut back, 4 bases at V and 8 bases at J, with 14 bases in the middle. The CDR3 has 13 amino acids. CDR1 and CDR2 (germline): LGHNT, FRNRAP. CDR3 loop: CASGSHQGGGYTF. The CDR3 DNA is TGTGCTAGTGGTTCCCACCAGGGAGGAGGCTACACCTTC.

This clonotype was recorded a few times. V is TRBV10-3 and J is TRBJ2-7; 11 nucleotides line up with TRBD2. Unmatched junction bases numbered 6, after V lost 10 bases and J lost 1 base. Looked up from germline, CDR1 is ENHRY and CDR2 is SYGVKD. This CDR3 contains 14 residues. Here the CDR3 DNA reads TGTGCCAGTGAGACTAGCGGGGAATCCTACGAGCAGTACTTC. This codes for CASETSGESYEQYF.